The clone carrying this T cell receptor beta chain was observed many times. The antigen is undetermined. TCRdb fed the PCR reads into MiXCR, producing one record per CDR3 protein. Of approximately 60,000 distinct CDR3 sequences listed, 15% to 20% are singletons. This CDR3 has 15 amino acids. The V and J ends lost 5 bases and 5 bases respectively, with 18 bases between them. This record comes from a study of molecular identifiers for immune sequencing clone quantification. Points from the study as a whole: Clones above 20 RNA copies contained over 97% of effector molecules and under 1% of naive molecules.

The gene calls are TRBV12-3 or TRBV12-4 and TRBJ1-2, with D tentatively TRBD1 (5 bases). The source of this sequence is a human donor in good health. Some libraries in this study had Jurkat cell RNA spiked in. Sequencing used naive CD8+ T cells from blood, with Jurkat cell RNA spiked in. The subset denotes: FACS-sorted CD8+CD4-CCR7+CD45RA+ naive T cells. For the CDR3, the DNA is TGTGCCAGCAGTCCCAAGGTGGGGGGAAGTTATGGCTACACCTTC. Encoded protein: CASSPKVGGSYGYTF.